This T cell receptor beta chain came from a study of sequential checkpoint blockade in melanoma (dated by TCRdb to between 2018 and 2021). Regarding the complete study: Patients were randomized 1:1 to first-line nivolumab followed by ipilimumab (arm A) or ipilimumab followed by nivolumab (arm B). Maintenance nivolumab came after each of the two trial sequences.

A word on this clone: Its target antigen remains unknown. The record has no base qualities; no much larger clone is one base away.

The CDR3 measures 14 amino acids from cysteine to phenylalanine. Only the CDR3 DNA is retained, 42 bases long and in frame from the first base. CDR1 and CDR2 are drawn from the germline V gene (reference sequence): LNHDA, SQIVND. Germline trimming: 5 bases from V, 10 bases from J; junction bases outside gene matches: 8. What this sample's treatment or condition label stands for: randomized to nivolumab then ipilimumab (arm A) or the reverse (arm B). None of the patients in the trial had previously been given DNA-damaging chemotherapy. Live CD3+CD8+ cells negative for CD19 and CD56 were sorted from thawed PBMCs on a FACS Aria II flow cytometer. CheckMate 064, a randomized, open-label phase II trial of sequential checkpoint blockade, was the source of the samples, all of which came from patients with melanoma. Peripheral blood mononuclear cells were obtained through leukapheresis, purified using Ficoll-Paque, and frozen in human serum containing roughly 10% DMSO. Purity of sorted blood CD3+CD8+ cells was verified at >95% immediately after sorting, followed by DNA extraction.

The immunoSEQ Assay was used to immunosequence TCRbeta CDR3 regions from genomic DNA. Before high-throughput sequencing, genomic DNA was amplified using bias-controlled multiplex PCR. Processing in the source paper ran as follows. To quantify the absolute abundance of each unique TCRbeta CDR3 region, the sequences were collapsed and filtered. Clonality was defined as 1 minus Pielou's evenness and was calculated using productive rearrangements only. Clones with significantly greater frequencies in on-treatment versus baseline samples were identified using a previously published method. TCRdb re-hosts the immuneACCESS table, in-frame sequences only. Its copies lack some clones; in the studies checked, an unresolved V gene accounts for under half of them, and the cause for the rest is not known. V, J and clone size are taken as reported in that table, and D and trimming were inferred from the DNA itself. Within this sample are 6,500 to 8,500 clones, with approximately 60% of them counted one time only. Roughly 8.6% of the sample lies in the top ten.

General conclusions and limits of the study: The model for predicting response that combines TCR metrics with mutation burden needs to be validated in larger, independent patient cohorts.

This TCR came from a human donor with melanoma. The rearrangement joined TRBV19 to TRBJ1-6, and TRBD1 matches 7 of the central bases. The sample consisted of CD8+ T cells sorted from blood (inferred from file names), taken from a patient given nivolumab and ipilimumab in sequence. The nucleotide sequence reads as follows: TGTGCCAGTAGTCCCCGGCAGGGGGGCTCACCCCTCCACTTT. This yields the protein CASSPRQGGSPLHF.